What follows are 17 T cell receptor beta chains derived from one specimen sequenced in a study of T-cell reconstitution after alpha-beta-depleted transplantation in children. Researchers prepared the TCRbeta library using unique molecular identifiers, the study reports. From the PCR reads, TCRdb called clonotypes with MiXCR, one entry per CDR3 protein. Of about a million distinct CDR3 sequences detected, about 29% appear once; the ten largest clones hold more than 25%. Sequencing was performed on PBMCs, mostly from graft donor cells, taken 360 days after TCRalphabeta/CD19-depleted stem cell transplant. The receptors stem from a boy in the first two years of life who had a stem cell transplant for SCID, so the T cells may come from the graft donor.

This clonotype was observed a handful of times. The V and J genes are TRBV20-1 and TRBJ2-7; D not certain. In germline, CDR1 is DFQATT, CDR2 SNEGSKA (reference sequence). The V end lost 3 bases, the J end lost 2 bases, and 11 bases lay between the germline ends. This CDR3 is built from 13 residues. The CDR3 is CSARSKGPYEQYF. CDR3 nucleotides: TGCAGTGCTAGGTCGAAGGGCCCCTACGAGCAGTACTTC.

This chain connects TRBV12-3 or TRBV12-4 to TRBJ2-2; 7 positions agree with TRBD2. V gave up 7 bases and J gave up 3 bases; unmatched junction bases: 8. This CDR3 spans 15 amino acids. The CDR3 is CASTPGGSDTGELFF. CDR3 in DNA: TGTGCCAGCACACCGGGGGGATCGGACACCGGGGAGCTGTTTTTT.

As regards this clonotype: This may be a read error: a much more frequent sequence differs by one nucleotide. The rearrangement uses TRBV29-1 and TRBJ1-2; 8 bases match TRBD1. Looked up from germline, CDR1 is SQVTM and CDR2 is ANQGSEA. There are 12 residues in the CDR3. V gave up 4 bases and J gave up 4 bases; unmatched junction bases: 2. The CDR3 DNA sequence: TGCAGCGTTGGGGGGACAGGCTATGGCTACACCTTC. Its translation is CSVGGTGYGYTF.

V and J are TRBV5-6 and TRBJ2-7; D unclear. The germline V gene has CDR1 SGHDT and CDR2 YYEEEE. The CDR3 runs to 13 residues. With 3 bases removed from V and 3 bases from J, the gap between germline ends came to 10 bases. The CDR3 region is CASSWGYHYEQYF. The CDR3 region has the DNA TGTGCCAGCAGCTGGGGTTACCACTACGAGCAGTACTTC. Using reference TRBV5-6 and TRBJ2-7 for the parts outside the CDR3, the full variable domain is DAGVTQSPTHLIKTRGQQVTLRCSPKSGHDTVSWYQQALGQGPQFIFQYYEEEERQRGNFPDRFSGHQFPNYSSELNVNALLLGDSALYLCASSWGYHYEQYFGPGTRLTVT.

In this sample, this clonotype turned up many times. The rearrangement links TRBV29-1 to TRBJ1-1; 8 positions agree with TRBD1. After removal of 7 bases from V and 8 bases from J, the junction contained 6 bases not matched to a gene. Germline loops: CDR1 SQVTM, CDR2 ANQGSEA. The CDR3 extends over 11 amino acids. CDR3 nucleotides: TGCAGCGCTAAGAGGGACAGGGAAGCTTTCTTT. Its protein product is CSAKRDREAFF.

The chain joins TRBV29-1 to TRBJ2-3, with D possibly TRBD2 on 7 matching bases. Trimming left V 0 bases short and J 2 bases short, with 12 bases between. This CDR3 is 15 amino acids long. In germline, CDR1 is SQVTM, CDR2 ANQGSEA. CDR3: CSVEDPRGATDTQYF. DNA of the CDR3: TGCAGCGTTGAAGATCCCCGGGGGGCCACAGATACGCAGTATTTT.

CDR3 sequence: CSAPGGSSYNEQFF. Here the CDR3 DNA reads TGCAGTGCTCCGGGGGGGAGCTCCTACAATGAGCAGTTCTTC. The J gene is TRBJ2-1, the V gene TRBV20-1; 8 nucleotides line up with TRBD2. J lost 0 bases, V lost 5 bases, and 3 bases had no gene match. CDR1 and CDR2 from the germline V gene are DFQATT and SNEGSKA (reference sequence). The CDR3 length is 14 residues.

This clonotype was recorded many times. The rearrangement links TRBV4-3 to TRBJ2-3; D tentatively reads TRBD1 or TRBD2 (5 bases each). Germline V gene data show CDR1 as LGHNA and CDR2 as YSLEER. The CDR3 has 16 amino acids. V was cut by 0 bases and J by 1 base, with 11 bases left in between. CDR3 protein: CASSQDGAGGTDTQYF. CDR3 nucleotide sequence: TGCGCCAGCAGCCAAGATGGGGCGGGCGGCACAGATACGCAGTATTTT.

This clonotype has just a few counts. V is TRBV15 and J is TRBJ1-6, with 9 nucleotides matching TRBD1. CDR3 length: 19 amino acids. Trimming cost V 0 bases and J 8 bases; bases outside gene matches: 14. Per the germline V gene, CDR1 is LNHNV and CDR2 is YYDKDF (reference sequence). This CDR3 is CATSRDLSHPGTGYSPLHF. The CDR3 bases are TGTGCCACCAGCAGAGATCTGTCCCACCCCGGGACAGGGTATTCACCCCTCCACTTT.

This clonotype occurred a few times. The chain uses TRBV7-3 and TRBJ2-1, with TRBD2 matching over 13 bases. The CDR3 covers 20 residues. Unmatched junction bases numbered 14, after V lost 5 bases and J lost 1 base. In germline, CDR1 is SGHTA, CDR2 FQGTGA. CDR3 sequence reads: CASSPLTSGGTTGSYNEQFF. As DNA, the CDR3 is TGTGCCAGCAGCCCCTTGACTAGCGGGGGGACCACGGGGTCCTACAATGAGCAGTTCTTC.

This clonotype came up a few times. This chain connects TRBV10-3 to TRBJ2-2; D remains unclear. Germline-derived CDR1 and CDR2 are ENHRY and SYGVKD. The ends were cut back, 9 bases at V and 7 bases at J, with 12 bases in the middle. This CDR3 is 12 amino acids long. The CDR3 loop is CAISRVLGELFF. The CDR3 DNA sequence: TGTGCCATTAGTCGAGTCCTCGGGGAGCTGTTTTTT.

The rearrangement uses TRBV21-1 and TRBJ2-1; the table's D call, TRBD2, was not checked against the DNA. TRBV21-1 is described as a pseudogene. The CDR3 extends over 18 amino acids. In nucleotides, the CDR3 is TGTGCCAGCAGCAAAGAGGAGACTAGCGGGGGGGGCTACAATGAGCAGTTCTTC. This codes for CASSKEETSGGGYNEQFF.

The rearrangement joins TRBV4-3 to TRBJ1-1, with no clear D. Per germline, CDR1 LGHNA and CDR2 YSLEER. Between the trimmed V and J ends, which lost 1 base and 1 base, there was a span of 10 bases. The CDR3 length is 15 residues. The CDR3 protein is CASSQGVSRNTEAFF. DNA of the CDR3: TGCGCCAGCAGCCAAGGAGTCTCTCGGAACACTGAAGCTTTCTTT.

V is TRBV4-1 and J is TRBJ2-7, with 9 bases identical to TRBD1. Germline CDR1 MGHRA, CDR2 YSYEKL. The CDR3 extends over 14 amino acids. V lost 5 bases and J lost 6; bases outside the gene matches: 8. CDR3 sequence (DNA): TGCGCCAGCAGCTCCCCGGGACAGGGAGGCGAGCAGTACTTC. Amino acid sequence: CASSSPGQGGEQYF.

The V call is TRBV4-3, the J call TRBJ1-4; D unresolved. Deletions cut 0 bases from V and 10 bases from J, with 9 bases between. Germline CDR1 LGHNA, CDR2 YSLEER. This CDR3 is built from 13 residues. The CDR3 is CASSQDGRGKLFF. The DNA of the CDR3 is TGCGCCAGCAGCCAAGATGGCCGAGGAAAACTGTTTTTT.

The CDR3 DNA sequence: TGCAGTGCTAGGGCGGGGACGATCCCCTACGAGCAGTACTTC. It codes for CSARAGTIPYEQYF. This rearrangement joins TRBV20-1 to TRBJ2-7, with TRBD2 as a possible D gene (6 bases). Trimming left V 3 bases short and J 2 bases short, with 14 bases between. CDR1 and CDR2 (germline): DFQATT, SNEGSKA (reference sequence). This CDR3 has 14 residues.

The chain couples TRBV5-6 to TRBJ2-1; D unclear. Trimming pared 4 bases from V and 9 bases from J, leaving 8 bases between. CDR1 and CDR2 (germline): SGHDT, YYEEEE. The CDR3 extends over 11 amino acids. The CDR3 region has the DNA TGTGCCAGCAGCACCGAGCTTGAGCAGTTCTTC. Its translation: CASSTELEQFF.